This T cell receptor (beta chain) was sequenced for a study of T cell responses to AZD1222 COVID-19 vaccine. This clone was seen a single time. Its antigen remains unknown. V shed 7 bases and J shed 0 bases, with 16 bases lying between them. CDR3 length: 15 residues. CDR1 is SGHVS, CDR2 FQNEAQ, per germline. TCRdb keeps only in-frame clones here, not all; method: immunoSEQ multiplex PCR. The table has about 150,000 clones, approximately 90% seen once. Study results and limitations: Compared with day 0, the breadth and depth of the Spike-specific TCR repertoire rose significantly after two doses of AZD1222. Among spike-specific TCRs, nearly half reportedly target unmutated variant regions. White British donors predominated, females outnumbered males, and clonal diversity was possibly underestimated.

The chain links TRBV7-8 to TRBJ2-7; tentatively, D is TRBD2 (5 bases). The receptor's source is an adult in good health. This specimen was peripheral blood, taken on day 0 of AZD1222 vaccination. The CDR3 region is CASIPYEGLSYEQYF. In nucleotides, the CDR3 is TGTGCCAGCATCCCCTACGAAGGACTCTCCTACGAGCAGTACTTC. Full variable domain (remainder filled in from reference TRBV7-8 and TRBJ2-7): GAGVSQSPRYKVAKRGQDVALRCDPISGHVSLFWYQQALGQGPEFLTYFQNEAQLDKSGLPSDRFFAERPEGSVSTLKIQRTQQEDSAVYLCASIPYEGLSYEQYFGPGTRLTVT.